The next 13 T cell receptor beta chains were all read from a single sample in a study of regulatory T cells in long-lasting Graves disease (dated by TCRdb to the early 2020s). What the time point label conveys for this sample: newly diagnosed GD, antithyroid drugs for less than 3 months. For both TCR sequencing and RNA sequencing, RNA was extracted from PBMCs in TRIzol. Receptors were amplified or captured by multiplex PCR. Sequencing was carried out with an Illumina HiSeq 4000. TCR beta libraries were built with iRepertoire HTBI primers and Arm-PCR amplification of CDR3 regions. The raw public data were reprocessed by TCRdb itself: fastp quality trimming at Q25, MiXCR clonotype calling, in-frame beta chains only. Rows with one shared CDR3 protein collapse into an entry with the most common genes and DNA. The sample table lists just over 600,000 distinct CDR3 sequences, roughly 16% of them with a count of one. Approximately 18% of the sample belongs to the ten largest clones.

This sample was also put to use in a study of T cells in Graves' hyperthyroidism and ophthalmopathy.

Sample: peripheral blood mononuclear cells (PBMCs), taken at new diagnosis, from a patient treated with antithyroid drugs. The receptors were gathered from a woman aged 25-40 years with Graves disease. Donor details come from another sample of the same person, matched by shared clones.

At least ten counts were recorded for this clonotype. Written as DNA, the CDR3 is TGTGCCAGCAGTTCCCCCGGGACCTCGACCCAGTACTTC. This codes for CASSSPGTSTQYF. V gene TRBV12-3 or TRBV12-4 combines with J gene TRBJ2-5, with D possibly called TRBD1 or TRBD2 (5 bases each). The germline V and J ends were trimmed by 4 bases and 7 bases, with 13 bases remaining between them. The CDR3 sequence is 13 residues long.

This clonotype was observed at least ten times. This chain connects TRBV19 to TRBJ1-1; D gene uncertain. Germline V gene sequence: CDR1 LNHDA, CDR2 SQIVND (reference sequence). The V and J ends lost 3 bases and 4 bases respectively, with 15 bases between them. CDR3 length equals 15 residues. CDR3 nucleotide sequence: TGTGCCAGTAGTATTTCTCGGAGCCCAGGCACTGAAGCTTTCTTT. Translated: CASSISRSPGTEAFF.

About this clonotype itself: Since no conserved phenylalanine or tryptophan closes the CDR3, a read error is the likely cause. It is unclear where the CDR3 begins or ends on the DNA, so no DNA is shown, and the CDR3 is as TCRdb lists it. The chain employs TRBV12-3 or TRBV12-4 and TRBJ2-7; TRBD1, the table's D call, lacks a check against the DNA. The CDR3 spans 12 amino acids, including both terminal residues. The CDR3 here is CASSLALGPLYL.

This clonotype showed up many times. The chain links TRBV28 to TRBJ1-2, with 8 nucleotides matching TRBD1. Germline CDR1 MDHEN, CDR2 SYDVKM. CDR3 length: 11 amino acids. V lost 7 bases and J lost 11; bases outside the gene matches: 6. The DNA of the CDR3 is TGTGCCAGCACTGGACAGGGCCGGTACACCTTC. Translated, it gives CASTGQGRYTF.

This clonotype occurred many times. The V and J genes are TRBV28 and TRBJ2-7; no clear D gene. Between the trimmed V and J ends, which lost 10 bases and 6 bases, there was a span of 13 bases. This CDR3 region has 11 residues. Germline CDR1 and CDR2: MDHEN and SYDVKM. In DNA, the CDR3 is TGTGCCACCGCGACCGTATTCGAGCAGTACTTC. It translates to CATATVFEQYF.

Only a few counts were recorded for this clonotype. This may arise from a read error, as a much more abundant clone is one base away. The chain couples TRBV2 to TRBJ2-5; perhaps D is TRBD1 or TRBD2 (6 bases each). Germline V gene lookup returns CDR1 SNHLY and CDR2 FYNNEI. The CDR3 runs 14 residues. The V end was cut by 2 bases, the J end by 7 bases, with 14 bases between. This chain's CDR3 is CASSEWVGGGTQYF. CDR3 DNA sequence: TGTGCCAGCAGTGAATGGGTAGGAGGGGGGACCCAGTACTTC.

About this clonotype itself: A read error may be the cause here, since a much bigger clone is one base away. Without the conserved terminal phenylalanine or tryptophan, this CDR3 likely stems from a read error. The chain carries TRBV16 and TRBJ2-7; no clear D gene. V was shortened by 2 bases and J by 3 bases, with 14 bases between the two germline ends. The germline V gene encodes CDR1 KGHSY and CDR2 FQNENV. The CDR3 sequence is 15 residues long. CDR3: CASSQGTSRSYEQYL. The CDR3 bases are TGTGCCAGCAGCCAAGGAACCTCCCGAAGCTACGAGCAGTACCTC.

The V gene is TRBV19, the J gene TRBJ1-4; D is possibly TRBD1 (5 bases). The length of the CDR3 is 14 residues. Germline V gene sequence: CDR1 LNHDA, CDR2 SQIVND (reference sequence). V was trimmed by 6 bases and J by 5 bases, leaving 13 bases between them. The CDR3 DNA sequence: TGTGCCAGTAGGGTAACAGGCCGCAATGAAAAACTGTTTTTT. As protein: CASRVTGRNEKLFF.

This clonotype was detected only a few times. The V gene is TRBV5-1, the J gene TRBJ1-4; D remains ambiguous. Germline CDR1 is SGHRS and CDR2 is YFSETQ. This CDR3 comprises 17 residues. Deletions cut 0 bases from V and 4 bases from J, with 16 bases between. CDR3 sequence (DNA): TGCGCCAGCAGCTTGGCCTCAGGAGCTCCGTTTAATGAAAAACTGTTTTTT. Protein: CASSLASGAPFNEKLFF.

The J gene is TRBJ2-1, the V gene TRBV11-2; no clear D. The CDR3 has 12 residues. V was pared by 3 bases and J by 11 bases, with 11 bases between. Germline assignment: CDR1 SGHAT and CDR2 FQNNGV. The chain's CDR3 is CASSFGPTKQFF. CDR3 nucleotides: TGTGCCAGCAGCTTCGGACCAACAAAGCAGTTCTTC. Full variable domain (rest looked up from reference TRBV11-2 and TRBJ2-1): EAGVAQSPRYKIIEKRQSVAFWCNPISGHATLYWYQQILGQGPKLLIQFQNNGVVDDSQLPKDRFSAERLKGVDSTLKIQPAKLEDSAVYLCASSFGPTKQFFGPGTRLTVL.

This clonotype was recorded many times. The chain links TRBV20-1 to TRBJ1-4, with D perhaps TRBD1 (5 bases). The CDR3 runs 14 residues. Germline V lookup: CDR1 DFQATT, CDR2 SNEGSKA (reference sequence). V was shortened by 5 bases and J by 7 bases, with 17 bases between the two germline ends. This chain's CDR3 is CSAVTGTGGEKLFF. The CDR3 coding sequence is TGCAGTGCTGTAACCGGGACGGGGGGTGAAAAACTGTTTTTT.

This clonotype was seen only a few times. The chain is built from TRBV7-6 and TRBJ2-5; no clear D. Trimming shortened V by 0 bases and J by 3 bases, and 5 bases separated the two germline ends. Germline CDR1 is SGHVS and CDR2 is FNYEAQ. This CDR3 is 13 amino acids long. CDR3 bases: TGTGCCAGCAGCTTAGCCCATGAAGAGACCCAGTACTTC. It specifies CASSLAHEETQYF.

This sequence joins TRBV28 and TRBJ2-7; 10 bases fit TRBD1. The CDR3 length is 16 residues. The ends lost 3 bases at V and 2 bases at J; junction bases unmatched: 7. From germline, CDR1 is MDHEN and CDR2 SYDVKM. The CDR3 reads CASSFPGTGDAYEQYF. CDR3 DNA: TGTGCCAGCAGTTTCCCCGGGACAGGGGACGCCTACGAGCAGTACTTC.